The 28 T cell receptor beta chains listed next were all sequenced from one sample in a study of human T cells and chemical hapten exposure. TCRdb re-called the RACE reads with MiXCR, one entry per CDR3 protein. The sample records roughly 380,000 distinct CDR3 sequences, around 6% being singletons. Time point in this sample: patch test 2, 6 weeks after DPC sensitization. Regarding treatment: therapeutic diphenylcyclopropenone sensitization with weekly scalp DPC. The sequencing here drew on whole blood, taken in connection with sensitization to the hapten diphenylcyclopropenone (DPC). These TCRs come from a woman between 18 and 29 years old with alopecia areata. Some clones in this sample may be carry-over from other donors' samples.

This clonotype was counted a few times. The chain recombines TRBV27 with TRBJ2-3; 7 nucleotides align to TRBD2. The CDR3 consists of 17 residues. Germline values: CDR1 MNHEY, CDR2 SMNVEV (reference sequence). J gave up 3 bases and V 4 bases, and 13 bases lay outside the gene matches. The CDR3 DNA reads TGTGCCAGCAGTTCACCTCATGCTAGCGGTATAACAGATACGCAGTATTTT. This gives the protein CASSSPHASGITDTQYF.

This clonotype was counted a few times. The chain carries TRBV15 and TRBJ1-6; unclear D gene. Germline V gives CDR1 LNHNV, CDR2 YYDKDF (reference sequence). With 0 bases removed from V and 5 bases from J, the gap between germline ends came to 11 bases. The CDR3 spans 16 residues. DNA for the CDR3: TGTGCCACCAGCAGAGATCTCACAAGGAATAATTCACCCCTCCACTTT. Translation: CATSRDLTRNNSPLHF.

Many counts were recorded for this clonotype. Written as DNA, the CDR3 is TGCAGTGCTATAGGGACAGGCGGCGCACTGGTCGCTGAAGCTTTCTTT. The encoded protein is CSAIGTGGALVAEAFF. The chain links TRBV20-1 to TRBJ1-1, with 8 bases that match TRBD1. V lost 4 bases to trimming and J lost 6 bases; unmatched junction nucleotides: 16. Germline CDR1 reads DFQATT; CDR2 reads SNEGSKA (reference sequence). CDR3 length: 16 amino acids.

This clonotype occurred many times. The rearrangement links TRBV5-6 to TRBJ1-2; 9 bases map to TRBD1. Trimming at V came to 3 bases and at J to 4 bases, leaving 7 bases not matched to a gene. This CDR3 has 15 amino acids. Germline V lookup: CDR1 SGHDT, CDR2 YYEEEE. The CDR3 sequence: CASSWGQGVLYGYTF. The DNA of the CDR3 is TGTGCCAGCAGCTGGGGACAGGGTGTTCTCTATGGCTACACCTTC.

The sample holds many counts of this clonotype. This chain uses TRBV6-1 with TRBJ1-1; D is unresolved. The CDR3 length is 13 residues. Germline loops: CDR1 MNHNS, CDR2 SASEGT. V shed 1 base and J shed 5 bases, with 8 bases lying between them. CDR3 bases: TGTGCCAGCAGTGAAGTTGAAGCAACTGAAGCTTTCTTT. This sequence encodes CASSEVEATEAFF.

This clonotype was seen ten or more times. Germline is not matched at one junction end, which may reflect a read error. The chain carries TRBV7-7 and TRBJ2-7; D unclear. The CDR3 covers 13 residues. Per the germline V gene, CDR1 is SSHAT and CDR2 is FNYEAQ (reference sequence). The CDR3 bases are TGTGCTAGCAGCTACCAAACCGGTAGGGAGCAGTACTTC. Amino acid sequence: CASSYQTGREQYF.

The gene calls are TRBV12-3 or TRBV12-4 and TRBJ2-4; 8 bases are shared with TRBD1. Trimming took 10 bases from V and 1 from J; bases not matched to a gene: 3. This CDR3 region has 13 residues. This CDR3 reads CATQGAAKNIQYF. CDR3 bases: TGTGCCACCCAGGGGGCGGCCAAAAACATTCAGTACTTC.

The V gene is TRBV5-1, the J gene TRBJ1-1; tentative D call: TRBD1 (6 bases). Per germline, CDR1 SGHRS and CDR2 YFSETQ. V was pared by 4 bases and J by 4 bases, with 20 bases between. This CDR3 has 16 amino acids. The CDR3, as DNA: TGCGCCAGCAGCCCCACTGAAACAACAGGGTCCACTGAAGCTTTCTTT. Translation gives CASSPTETTGSTEAFF.

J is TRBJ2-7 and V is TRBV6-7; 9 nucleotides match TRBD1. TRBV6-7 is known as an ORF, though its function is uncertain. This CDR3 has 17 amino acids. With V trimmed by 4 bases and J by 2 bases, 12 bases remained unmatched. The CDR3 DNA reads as TGTGCCAGCAGTTGGAGTTTCACGGACAGGGGCGCCTACGAGCAGTACTTC. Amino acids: CASSWSFTDRGAYEQYF.

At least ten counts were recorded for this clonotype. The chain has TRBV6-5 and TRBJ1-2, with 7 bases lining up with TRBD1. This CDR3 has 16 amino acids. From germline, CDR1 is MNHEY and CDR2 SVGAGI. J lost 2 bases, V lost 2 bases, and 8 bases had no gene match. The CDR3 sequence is CASSYLKKTGNYGYTF. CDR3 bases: TGTGCCAGCAGTTACCTTAAAAAGACAGGGAACTATGGCTACACCTTC.

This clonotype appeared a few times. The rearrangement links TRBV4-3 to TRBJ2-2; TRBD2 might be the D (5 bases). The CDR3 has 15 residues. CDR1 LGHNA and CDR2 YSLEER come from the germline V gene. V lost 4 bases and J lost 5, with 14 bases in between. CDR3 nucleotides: TGCGCCAGCAGCCCAGGACTCATGCAGACCGGGGAGCTGTTTTTT. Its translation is CASSPGLMQTGELFF.

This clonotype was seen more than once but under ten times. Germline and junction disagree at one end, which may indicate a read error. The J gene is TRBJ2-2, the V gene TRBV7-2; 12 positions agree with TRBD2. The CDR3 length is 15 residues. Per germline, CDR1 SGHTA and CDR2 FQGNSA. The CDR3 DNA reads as TGTGCCAGCAGCCTAGCGGGGGGGCGGAGCGGGGAGCTGTTTTTT. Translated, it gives CASSLAGGRSGELFF.

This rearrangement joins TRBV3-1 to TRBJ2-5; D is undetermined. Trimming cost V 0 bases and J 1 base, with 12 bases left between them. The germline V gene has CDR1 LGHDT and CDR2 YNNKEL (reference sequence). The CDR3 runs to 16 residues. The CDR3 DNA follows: TGTGCCAGCAGCCAAGATCTCTACTTTGGCCAAGAGACCCAGTACTTC. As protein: CASSQDLYFGQETQYF.

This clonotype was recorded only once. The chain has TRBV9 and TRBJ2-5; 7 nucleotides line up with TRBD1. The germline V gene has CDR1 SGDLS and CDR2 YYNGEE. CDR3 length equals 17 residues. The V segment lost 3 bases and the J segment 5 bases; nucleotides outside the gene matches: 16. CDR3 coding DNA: TGTGCCAGCAGCGCAACTCGCAACAACAGGGGTTCTGAGACCCAGTACTTC. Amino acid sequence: CASSATRNNRGSETQYF.

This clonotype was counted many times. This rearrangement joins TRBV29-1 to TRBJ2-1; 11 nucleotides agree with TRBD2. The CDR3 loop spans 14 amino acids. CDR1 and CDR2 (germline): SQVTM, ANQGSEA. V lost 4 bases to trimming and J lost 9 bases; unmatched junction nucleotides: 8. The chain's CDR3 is CSVGTSGGAGEQFF. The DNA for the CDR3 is TGCAGCGTTGGAACTAGCGGGGGAGCCGGTGAGCAGTTCTTC.

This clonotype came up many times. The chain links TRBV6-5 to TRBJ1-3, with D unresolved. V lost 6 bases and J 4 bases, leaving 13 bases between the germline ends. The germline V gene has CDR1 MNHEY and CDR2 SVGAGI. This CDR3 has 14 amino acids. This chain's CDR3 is CASRTGVGGNTIYF. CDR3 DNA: TGTGCCAGCAGAACCGGGGTAGGCGGAAACACCATATATTTT.

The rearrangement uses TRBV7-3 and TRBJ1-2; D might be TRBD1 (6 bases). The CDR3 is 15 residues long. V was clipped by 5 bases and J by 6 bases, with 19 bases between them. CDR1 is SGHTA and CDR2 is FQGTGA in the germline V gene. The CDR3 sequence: CASSPVAGGADGYTF. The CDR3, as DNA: TGTGCCAGCAGCCCAGTCGCGGGGGGCGCAGATGGCTACACCTTC.

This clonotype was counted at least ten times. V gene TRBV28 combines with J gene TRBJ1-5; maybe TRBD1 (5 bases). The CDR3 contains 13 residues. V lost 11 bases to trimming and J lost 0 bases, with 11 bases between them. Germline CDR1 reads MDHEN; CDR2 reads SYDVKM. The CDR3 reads CAGSRGSNQPQHF. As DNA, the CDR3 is TGTGCCGGATCAAGGGGTAGCAATCAGCCCCAGCATTTT.

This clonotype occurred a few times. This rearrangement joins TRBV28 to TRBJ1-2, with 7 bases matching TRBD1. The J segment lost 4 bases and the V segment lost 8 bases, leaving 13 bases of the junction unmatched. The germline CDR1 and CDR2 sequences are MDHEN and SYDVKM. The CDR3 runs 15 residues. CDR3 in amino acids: CASGEVRGRTYGYTF. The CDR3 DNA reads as TGTGCCAGCGGAGAAGTTAGGGGGCGCACCTATGGCTACACCTTC.

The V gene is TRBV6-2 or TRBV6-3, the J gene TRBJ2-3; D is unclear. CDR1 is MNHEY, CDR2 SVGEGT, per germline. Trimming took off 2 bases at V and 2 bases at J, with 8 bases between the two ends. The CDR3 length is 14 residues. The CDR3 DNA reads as TGTGCCAGCAGTTACCTGAGCTTCACAGATACGCAGTATTTT. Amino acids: CASSYLSFTDTQYF.

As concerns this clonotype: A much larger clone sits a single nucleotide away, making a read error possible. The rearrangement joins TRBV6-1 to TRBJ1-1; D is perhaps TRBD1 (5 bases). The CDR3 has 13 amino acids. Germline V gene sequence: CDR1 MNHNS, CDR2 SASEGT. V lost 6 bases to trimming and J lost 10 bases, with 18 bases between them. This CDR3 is CASRLTDPNGAFF. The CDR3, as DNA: TGTGCCAGCAGGCTGACAGACCCGAATGGAGCTTTCTTT.

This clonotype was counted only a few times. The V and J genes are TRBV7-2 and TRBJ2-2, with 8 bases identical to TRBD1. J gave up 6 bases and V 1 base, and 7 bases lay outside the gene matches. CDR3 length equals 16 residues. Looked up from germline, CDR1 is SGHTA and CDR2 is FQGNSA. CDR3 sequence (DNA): TGTGCCAGCAGCTTAGAGGCAGGGGGCCCCTCCGGGGAGCTGTTTTTT. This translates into CASSLEAGGPSGELFF. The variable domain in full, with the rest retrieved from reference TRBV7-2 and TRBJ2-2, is GAGVSQSPSNKVTEKGKDVELRCDPISGHTALYWYRQSLGQGLEFLIYFQGNSAPDKSGLPSDRFSAERTGGSVSTLTIQRTQQEDSAVYLCASSLEAGGPSGELFFGEGSRLTVL.

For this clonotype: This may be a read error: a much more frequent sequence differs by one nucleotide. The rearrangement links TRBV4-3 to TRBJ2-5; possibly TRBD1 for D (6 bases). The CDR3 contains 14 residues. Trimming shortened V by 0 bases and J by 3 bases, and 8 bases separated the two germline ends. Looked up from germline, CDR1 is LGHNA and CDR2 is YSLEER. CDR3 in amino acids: CASSQDYREETQYF. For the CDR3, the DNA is TGCGCCAGCAGCCAAGATTACAGGGAAGAGACCCAGTACTTC.

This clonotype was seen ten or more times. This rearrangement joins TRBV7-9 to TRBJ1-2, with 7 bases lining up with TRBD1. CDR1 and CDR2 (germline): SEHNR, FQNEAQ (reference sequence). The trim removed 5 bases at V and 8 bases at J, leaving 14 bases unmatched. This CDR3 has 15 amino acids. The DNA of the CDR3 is TGTGCCAGCAGCCTTGGAAGGGACAGACGATCAGGCTACACCTTC. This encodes CASSLGRDRRSGYTF.

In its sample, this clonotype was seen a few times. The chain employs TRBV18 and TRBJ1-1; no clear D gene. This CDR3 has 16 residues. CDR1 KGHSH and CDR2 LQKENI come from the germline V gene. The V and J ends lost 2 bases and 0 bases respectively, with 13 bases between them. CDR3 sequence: CASSPNRRVLNTEAFF. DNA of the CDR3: TGTGCCAGCTCACCAAACCGAAGGGTTTTGAACACTGAAGCTTTCTTT. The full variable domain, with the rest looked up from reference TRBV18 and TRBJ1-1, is NAGVMQNPRHLVRRRGQEARLRCSPMKGHSHVYWYRQLPEEGLKFMVYLQKENIIDESGMPKERFSAEFPKEGPSILRIQQVVRGDSAAYFCASSPNRRVLNTEAFFGQGTRLTVV.

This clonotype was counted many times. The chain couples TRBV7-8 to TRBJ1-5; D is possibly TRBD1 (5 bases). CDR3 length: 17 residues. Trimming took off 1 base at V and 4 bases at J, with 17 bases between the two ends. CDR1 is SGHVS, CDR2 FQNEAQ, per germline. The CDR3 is CASSLGLAGNVNQPQHF. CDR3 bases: TGTGCCAGCAGCTTAGGTTTAGCAGGGAACGTTAATCAGCCCCAGCATTTT.

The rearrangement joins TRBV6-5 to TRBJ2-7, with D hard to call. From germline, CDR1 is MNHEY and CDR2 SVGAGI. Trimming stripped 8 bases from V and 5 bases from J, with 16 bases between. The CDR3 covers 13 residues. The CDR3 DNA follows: TGTGCCAGCGGCCCTCCAGGTTGGAACGAGCAGTACTTC. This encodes CASGPPGWNEQYF.

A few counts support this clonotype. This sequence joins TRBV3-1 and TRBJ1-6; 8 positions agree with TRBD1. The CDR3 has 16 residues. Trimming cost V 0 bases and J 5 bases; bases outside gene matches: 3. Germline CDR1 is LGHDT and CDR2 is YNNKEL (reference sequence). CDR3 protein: CASSQDETGDNSPLHF. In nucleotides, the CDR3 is TGTGCCAGCAGCCAAGACGAGACAGGGGATAATTCACCCCTCCACTTT.